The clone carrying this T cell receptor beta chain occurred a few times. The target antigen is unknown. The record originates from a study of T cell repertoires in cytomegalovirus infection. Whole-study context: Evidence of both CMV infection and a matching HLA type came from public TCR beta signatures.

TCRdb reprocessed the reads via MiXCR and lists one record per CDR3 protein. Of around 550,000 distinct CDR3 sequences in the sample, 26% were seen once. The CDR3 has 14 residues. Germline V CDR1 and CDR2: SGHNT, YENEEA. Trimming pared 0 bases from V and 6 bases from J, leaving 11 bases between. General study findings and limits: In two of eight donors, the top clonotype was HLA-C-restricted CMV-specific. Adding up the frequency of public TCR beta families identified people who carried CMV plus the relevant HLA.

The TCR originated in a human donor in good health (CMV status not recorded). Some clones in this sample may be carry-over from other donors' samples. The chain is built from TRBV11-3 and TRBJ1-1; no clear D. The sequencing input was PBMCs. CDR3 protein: CASSLDLVAAEAFF. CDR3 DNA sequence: TGTGCCAGCAGCTTAGATTTAGTTGCAGCTGAAGCTTTCTTT.